This TCR beta chain was captured by sequencing in a study of T cell responses to AZD1222 COVID-19 vaccine (dated by TCRdb to the early 2020s). Regarding the study in general: A total of 230 to 250 trial participants underwent TCR sequencing, of whom approximately 210 received two doses of AZD1222 and about 25 received two doses of the MenACWY control vaccine. Trial participants were enrolled by age into subgroups of 18-55, 56-69 and 70-plus years, and around 140, 26 and 57 TCR-sequenced participants, respectively, were included in these subgroups. Study-level results and caveats: In the small 56-69-year group, the increase in depth fell short of significance, most likely because of low power. Nearly half of unique spike-specific TCRs reportedly recognized epitopes outside regions mutated in the B.1.351 and B.1.1.7 variants. Conclusions about previously exposed vaccinees are limited because only a handful of AZD1222 recipients were SARS-CoV-2 seropositive at baseline. After two AZD1222 doses, both the breadth and the depth of spike-specific TCRs were significantly higher than at day 0 and than in MenACWY recipients. Participants were mostly white British and included more females than males, and it was suggested by the authors that clonal diversity may have been underestimated. Because no samples from the day 14 peak response were available, repertoires could be characterized only after the peak T cell response. CD4 TCRs associated with the vaccine covered the entire spike protein, and the dominant responses were in regions 160-218 and 743-854.

Per the publication, the time point label means: about 28 days (+/-7) after the second vaccine dose. AZD1222 recipients with second doses at about 4 weeks or about 12 weeks were pooled, because spike-specific TCR depth and breadth did not differ between schedules. Vaccinee samples were obtained from the UK trials COV001 and COV002, which included a single-blind randomized controlled phase 2/3 trial of AZD1222 (ChAdOx1 nCoV-19) in healthy adults. For TCRbeta chain sequencing, PBMC samples from trial participants were taken at day 0 and at day 28 after the second dose. For CDR1 and CDR2, the germline V gene lists SGHDT and YYEEEE. The CDR3 goes from the cysteine to the phenylalanine over 13 residues. The entry retains the CDR3 DNA only, 39 bases that are in frame from base 1. V and J are truncated by 2 bases and 6 bases respectively, leaving an intervening sequence of 9 bases. A note on this clone: Its antigen is still unknown. Within one base of it there is no much larger clone, and no base qualities were kept.

The CDR3 regions of human TCRbeta chains were subjected to immunosequencing. The original pipeline was this. Repertoire TCRs were checked for matches against a reference library of SARS-CoV-2-specific TCRs that had been generated using the MIRA antigen-specificity platform. Breadth was defined as the fraction of unique TCRs that were SARS-CoV-2-associated. Depth was defined as the fraction of total T cells that were SARS-CoV-2-associated. Using the MIRA data, each spike-specific TCR was mapped to the spike region that the TCR reacts to and placed in a CD4 or CD8 class. Log10-transformed breadth and depth values were compared by one-way ANOVA with Sidak's multiple comparisons tests. TCRdb stores this immuneACCESS table with in-frame sequences only. Part of the clones is absent; in the studies checked, under half of the shortfall reflects unresolved V genes, and no reason is known for the rest. The V and J calls and clone size are taken from that table; D and trimming were inferred from the DNA. This sample has roughly 75,000 clones in its table, and about nine tenths of those were observed once. The ten largest account for less than 20% of the sample.

The chain uses TRBV5-6 and TRBJ1-5; the D gene is possibly TRBD1, with 5 bases matching. This material consisted of peripheral blood, taken 28 days after the second AZD1222 dose. The clonotype comes from an adult who received the AZD1222 COVID-19 vaccine. Here is the DNA: TGTGCCAGCAGCTTCCAGGGCTTTCAGCCCCAGCATTTT. This encodes CASSFQGFQPQHF.